A selection of T cell receptor beta chains follows, all from one sample in a study of beta chain features in type 1 diabetes. The method was immunoSEQ multiplex PCR; TCRdb's version includes in-frame clones alone and lacks a portion of them. In the table there are roughly 47,000 clones, around 40% of which are singletons. Sequenced input: stem cell memory CD4+ T cells from blood. All receptors come from a man aged 30 to 45 with type 1 diabetes. Both conserved end residues are part of each CDR3. Fields, in order: V gene, clone size, CDR3 length, D gene, J gene, CDR3 DNA, CDR3 protein. A D gene is named only where the DNA matches it firmly. The size entry is marked missing in some rows and otherwise reads once, few, many or a size class.

v_gene: TRBV28
abundance: few
len: 13
d_gene: -
j_gene: TRBJ1-2
CDR3nt: TGTGCCAGCAGTTACCGGAGCTACTATGGCTACACCTTC
CDR3aa: CASSYRSYYGYTF

v_gene: TRBV7-9
abundance: -
len: 13
d_gene: -
j_gene: TRBJ2-7
CDR3nt: TGTGCCAGCAGCCCAGGACTGCTGAACGAGCAGTACTTC
CDR3aa: CASSPGLLNEQYF

v_gene: TRBV6-5
abundance: few
len: 13
d_gene: -
j_gene: TRBJ2-5
CDR3nt: TGTGCCAGCAGCCGAAAGCTACAAGAGACCCAGTACTTC
CDR3aa: CASSRKLQETQYF

v_gene: TRBV7-9
abundance: few
len: 16
d_gene: TRBD1
j_gene: TRBJ1-1
CDR3nt: TGTGCCAGCAGTTCTTTGGGACAGGGGAGAGGAACTGAAGCTTTCTTT
CDR3aa: CASSSLGQGRGTEAFF

v_gene: TRBV7-8
abundance: -
len: 13
d_gene: TRBD2
j_gene: TRBJ2-7
CDR3nt: TGTGCCAGCAGCTTCCTGACTAGCCGCGAGCAGTACTTC
CDR3aa: CASSFLTSREQYF

v_gene: TRBV19
abundance: -
len: 15
d_gene: TRBD1
j_gene: TRBJ1-5
CDR3nt: TGTGCCAGTAGTATGTGGGGACAGGGGAATCAGCCCCAGCATTTT
CDR3aa: CASSMWGQGNQPQHF

v_gene: TRBV4-1
abundance: once
len: 14
d_gene: -
j_gene: TRBJ1-1
CDR3nt: TGCGCCAGCAGCCAAGATTTGGGCAGTCCGAAAGCTTTCTTT
CDR3aa: CASSQDLGSPKAFF

v_gene: TRBV12-5
abundance: once
len: 11
d_gene: -
j_gene: TRBJ2-5
CDR3nt: TGTGCTAGTGGTTTCGGGGAGACCCAGTACTTC
CDR3aa: CASGFGETQYF

v_gene: TRBV2
abundance: once
len: 14
d_gene: TRBD2
j_gene: TRBJ2-7
CDR3nt: TGTGCCAGCCTTCGACTAGCGGGAGCGGTCGAGCAGTACTTC
CDR3aa: CASLRLAGAVEQYF

v_gene: TRBV7-2
abundance: -
len: 15
d_gene: TRBD2
j_gene: TRBJ2-7
CDR3nt: TGTGCCAGCAGCTTATCGCGGGAGGGCCGCTACGAGCAGTACTTC
CDR3aa: CASSLSREGRYEQYF

v_gene: TRBV28
abundance: -
len: 13
d_gene: -
j_gene: TRBJ1-3
CDR3nt: TGTGCCAGCAGCCTCAGGGAAGGAAACACCATATATTTT
CDR3aa: CASSLREGNTIYF

v_gene: TRBV27
abundance: -
len: 14
d_gene: TRBD1
j_gene: TRBJ2-7
CDR3nt: TGTGCCAGCGGCTTCCTTATGACAGGGGACGAGCAGTACTTC
CDR3aa: CASGFLMTGDEQYF

v_gene: TRBV5-6
abundance: -
len: 17
d_gene: TRBD2
j_gene: TRBJ2-3
CDR3nt: TGTGCCAGCAGCTTTCTATACGGGCGGGAGCGGAAAGATACGCAGTATTTT
CDR3aa: CASSFLYGRERKDTQYF

v_gene: TRBV11-1
abundance: -
len: 13
d_gene: -
j_gene: TRBJ1-1
CDR3nt: TGTGCCAGCAGCTCCAGGGTTTCCACTGAAGCTTTCTTT
CDR3aa: CASSSRVSTEAFF

v_gene: TRBV7-3
abundance: -
len: 14
d_gene: -
j_gene: TRBJ1-2
CDR3nt: TGTGCCAGCAGCCTAGGTGGGGCAGCTCATGGCTACACCTTC
CDR3aa: CASSLGGAAHGYTF

v_gene: TRBV5-1
abundance: -
len: 13
d_gene: -
j_gene: TRBJ2-7
CDR3nt: TGCGCCAGCAGCCAACTAGGCTCCTACGAGCAGTACTTC
CDR3aa: CASSQLGSYEQYF

v_gene: TRBV28
abundance: -
len: 12
d_gene: -
j_gene: TRBJ1-1
CDR3nt: TGTGCCAGCAGACAGATGAACACTGAAGCTTTCTTT
CDR3aa: CASRQMNTEAFF

v_gene: TRBV5-1
abundance: once
len: 12
d_gene: -
j_gene: TRBJ1-1
CDR3nt: TGCGCCAGCAGCTTGACCGGGGGAGAAGCTTTCTTT
CDR3aa: CASSLTGGEAFF

v_gene: TRBV18
abundance: -
len: 11
d_gene: TRBD2
j_gene: TRBJ2-1
CDR3nt: TGTGCCAGCTCTCCCAGCGGGGTGCAGTTCTTC
CDR3aa: CASSPSGVQFF

v_gene: TRBV28
abundance: -
len: 16
d_gene: -
j_gene: TRBJ2-7
CDR3nt: TGTGCCAGCAGTTTAGTGGGGGCCCAGTCTTCCTACGAGCAGTACTTC
CDR3aa: CASSLVGAQSSYEQYF

v_gene: TRBV20-1
abundance: -
len: 11
d_gene: -
j_gene: TRBJ2-7
CDR3nt: TGCAGTGCCCAAGCATCCTACGAGCAGTACTTC
CDR3aa: CSAQASYEQYF

v_gene: TRBV7-2
abundance: few
len: 15
d_gene: TRBD1
j_gene: TRBJ2-3
CDR3nt: TGTGCCAGCAGCTATACTGGGACAGGGATAGATACGCAGTATTTT
CDR3aa: CASSYTGTGIDTQYF

v_gene: TRBV4-3
abundance: -
len: 14
d_gene: -
j_gene: TRBJ2-2
CDR3nt: TGCGCCAGCAGCCCCTTCTACACGGAGGGGGAGCTGTTTTTT
CDR3aa: CASSPFYTEGELFF

v_gene: TRBV27
abundance: -
len: 16
d_gene: TRBD1
j_gene: TRBJ1-2
CDR3nt: TGTGCCAGCAGCCCAACGTACGGGACAGGGTTTGCTGGCTACACCTTC
CDR3aa: CASSPTYGTGFAGYTF

v_gene: TRBV29-1
abundance: few
len: 14
d_gene: TRBD2
j_gene: TRBJ2-3
CDR3nt: TGCAGCGCCCGACTAGCGGGAGTAGCAGATACGCAGTATTTT
CDR3aa: CSARLAGVADTQYF

v_gene: TRBV28
abundance: -
len: 13
d_gene: -
j_gene: TRBJ1-4
CDR3nt: TGTGCCAGCAGGACACGGAGGGGTGAAAAACTGTTTTTT
CDR3aa: CASRTRRGEKLFF

v_gene: TRBV30
abundance: -
len: 17
d_gene: TRBD2
j_gene: TRBJ2-7
CDR3nt: TGTGCCTGGATTGGGACTAGCGGGAAACATATATCCTACGAGCAGTACTTC
CDR3aa: CAWIGTSGKHISYEQYF

v_gene: TRBV4-3
abundance: -
len: 18
d_gene: TRBD1
j_gene: TRBJ2-6
CDR3nt: TGCGCCAGCAGCCCCGGGTGGACAGGGTTGGTAGGGGCCAACGTCCTGACTTTC
CDR3aa: CASSPGWTGLVGANVLTF

v_gene: TRBV6-6
abundance: -
len: 13
d_gene: -
j_gene: TRBJ1-2
CDR3nt: TGTGCCAGCAGTTACTCGAGTAACTATGGCTACACCTTC
CDR3aa: CASSYSSNYGYTF

v_gene: TRBV7-2
abundance: -
len: 14
d_gene: -
j_gene: TRBJ2-1
CDR3nt: TGTGCCAGCAGCAGTACTAGGTCCTACAATGAGCAGTTCTTC
CDR3aa: CASSSTRSYNEQFF

v_gene: TRBV20-1
abundance: -
len: 11
d_gene: -
j_gene: TRBJ2-5
CDR3nt: TGCAGTGCTGAAGGGAGGGAGACCCAGTACTTC
CDR3aa: CSAEGRETQYF

v_gene: TRBV5-6
abundance: once
len: 16
d_gene: TRBD2
j_gene: TRBJ2-1
CDR3nt: TGTGCCAGCAGCTTGGGGCTAGCGGGATTTTACAATGAGCAGTTCTTC
CDR3aa: CASSLGLAGFYNEQFF

v_gene: TRBV2
abundance: -
len: 13
d_gene: TRBD1
j_gene: TRBJ2-3
CDR3nt: TGTGCCAGCAGGGGACAGGGGACAGATACGCAGTATTTT
CDR3aa: CASRGQGTDTQYF

v_gene: TRBV7-8
abundance: few
len: 14
d_gene: TRBD2
j_gene: TRBJ2-7
CDR3nt: TGTGCCAGCAGCCCCAGGGAGGGTCCCTACGAGCAGTACTTC
CDR3aa: CASSPREGPYEQYF

v_gene: TRBV29-1
abundance: few
len: 13
d_gene: -
j_gene: TRBJ1-1
CDR3nt: TGCAGCGTTCGCAGGGAAATGGGCACTGAAGCTTTCTTT
CDR3aa: CSVRREMGTEAFF

v_gene: TRBV7-2
abundance: -
len: 13
d_gene: -
j_gene: TRBJ2-3
CDR3nt: TGTGCCAGCAGCTTAGGAGTCGCCGATACGCAGTATTTT
CDR3aa: CASSLGVADTQYF

v_gene: TRBV27
abundance: -
len: 13
d_gene: -
j_gene: TRBJ2-7
CDR3nt: TGTGCCAGCAGTTCCTCGACAGGAAGGGAGCAGTACTTC
CDR3aa: CASSSSTGREQYF

v_gene: TRBV5-1
abundance: -
len: 15
d_gene: TRBD1
j_gene: TRBJ2-1
CDR3nt: TGCGCCAGCAGCCGGCGGACAGGGGGGGAGAATGAGCAGTTCTTC
CDR3aa: CASSRRTGGENEQFF

v_gene: TRBV7-2
abundance: -
len: 14
d_gene: -
j_gene: TRBJ2-7
CDR3nt: TGTGCCAGCAGCTTAGGACCTAGCTCCTACGAGCAGTACTTC
CDR3aa: CASSLGPSSYEQYF

v_gene: TRBV19
abundance: few
len: 15
d_gene: -
j_gene: TRBJ2-7
CDR3nt: TGTGCCAGTAGTACCATTACGAGCGGATCCTACGAGCAGTACTTC
CDR3aa: CASSTITSGSYEQYF

v_gene: TRBV10-3
abundance: -
len: 15
d_gene: TRBD2
j_gene: TRBJ2-3
CDR3nt: TGTGCCATCAGTTTTAGCGGGAGAGGGACAGATACGCAGTATTTT
CDR3aa: CAISFSGRGTDTQYF

v_gene: TRBV9
abundance: -
len: 14
d_gene: -
j_gene: TRBJ1-1
CDR3nt: TGTGCCAGCAGCCAGGCCCTGGGTGTCGCTGAAGCTTTCTTT
CDR3aa: CASSQALGVAEAFF

v_gene: TRBV2
abundance: -
len: 12
d_gene: TRBD1
j_gene: TRBJ2-7
CDR3nt: TGTGCCAGCAGGGACAGGTCCTACGAGCAGTACTTC
CDR3aa: CASRDRSYEQYF

v_gene: TRBV6-5
abundance: -
len: 13
d_gene: TRBD2
j_gene: TRBJ2-7
CDR3nt: TGTGCCACAACTAGCGGGACCACCTACGAGCAGTACTTC
CDR3aa: CATTSGTTYEQYF

v_gene: TRBV5-1
abundance: few
len: 13
d_gene: -
j_gene: TRBJ2-1
CDR3nt: TGCGCCAGCTACTCTAACCCTTACAATGAGCAGTTCTTC
CDR3aa: CASYSNPYNEQFF

v_gene: TRBV28
abundance: -
len: 16
d_gene: TRBD1
j_gene: TRBJ2-7
CDR3nt: TGTGCCAGCAGCCGGGGACAGGGGGCCAGTTCCTACGAGCAGTACTTC
CDR3aa: CASSRGQGASSYEQYF

v_gene: TRBV13
abundance: -
len: 14
d_gene: TRBD1
j_gene: TRBJ2-7
CDR3nt: TGTGCCAGTGGCTACTTGGGACAGACCTACGAGCAGTACTTC
CDR3aa: CASGYLGQTYEQYF

v_gene: TRBV5-1
abundance: -
len: 15
d_gene: -
j_gene: TRBJ2-4
CDR3nt: TGCGCCAGCAGCCTGGAGGCGGGTGGCAAAAACATTCAGTACTTC
CDR3aa: CASSLEAGGKNIQYF

v_gene: TRBV30
abundance: -
len: 13
d_gene: TRBD2
j_gene: TRBJ2-2
CDR3nt: TGTGCGTCAGCGGGAGGGAACACCGGGGAGCTGTTTTTT
CDR3aa: CASAGGNTGELFF